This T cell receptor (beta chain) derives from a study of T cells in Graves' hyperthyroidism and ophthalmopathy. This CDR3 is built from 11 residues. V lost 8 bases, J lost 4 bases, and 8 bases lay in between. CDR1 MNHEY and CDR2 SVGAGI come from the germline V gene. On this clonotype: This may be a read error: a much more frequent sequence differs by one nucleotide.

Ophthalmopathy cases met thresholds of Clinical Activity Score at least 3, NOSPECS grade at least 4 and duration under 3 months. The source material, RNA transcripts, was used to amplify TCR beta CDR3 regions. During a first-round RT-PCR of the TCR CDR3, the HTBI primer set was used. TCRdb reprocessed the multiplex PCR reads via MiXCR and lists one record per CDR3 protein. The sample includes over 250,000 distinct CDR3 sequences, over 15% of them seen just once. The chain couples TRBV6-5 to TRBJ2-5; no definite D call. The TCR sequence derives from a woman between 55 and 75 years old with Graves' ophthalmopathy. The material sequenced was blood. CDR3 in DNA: TGTGCCAGCGGTTTAGCAGAGACCCAGTACTTC. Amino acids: CASGLAETQYF.